Listed here are 17 T cell receptor beta chains from one sample, sequenced in a study of cytomegalovirus exposure and HLA in healthy donors. With 60 Vbeta and 13 Jbeta primers, the PCR was carried out. Assay: immunoSEQ multiplex PCR; the TCRdb copy retains only in-frame clones and omits some. The table shows under 200,000 clones, with 78% occurring only once. Sequencing was done on a sample of PBMCs. The receptors originated from a woman between 25 and 40 years old in good health and CMV-seropositive.

V gene TRBV6-5 combines with J gene TRBJ1-5; TRBD1 is a possible D gene (5 bases). The V and J ends lost 8 bases and 9 bases respectively, with 17 bases between them. Germline CDR1 MNHEY, CDR2 SVGAGI. This CDR3 is 13 amino acids long. The CDR3 bases are TGTGCCAGCCACAGGCCCCCCCAAGGGCCCCAGCATTTT. Protein sequence: CASHRPPQGPQHF.

The chain carries TRBV19 and TRBJ2-7; TRBD1 might be the D (6 bases). Germline CDR1 is LNHDA and CDR2 is SQIVND (reference sequence). The V end lost 3 bases, the J end lost 3 bases, and 18 bases lay between the germline ends. The CDR3 has 16 amino acids. The CDR3 is CASSIFIRTDFYEQYF. In DNA form, the CDR3 reads TGTGCCAGTAGTATTTTCATCCGGACAGATTTCTACGAGCAGTACTTC.

This chain uses TRBV6-6 with TRBJ2-1; D perhaps matches TRBD2 (6 bases). There are 12 residues in the CDR3. V gave up 6 bases and J gave up 8 bases, with 11 bases separating them. CDR1 MNHNY and CDR2 SVGAGI come from the germline V gene (reference sequence). The CDR3 DNA follows: TGTGCCAGCAGAGCGGGCTCCGATGAGCAGTTCTTC. Protein product: CASRAGSDEQFF.

The chain joins TRBV6-5 to TRBJ2-7; 10 bases agree with TRBD2. CDR3 size: 13 residues. V lost 6 bases and J lost 6; bases outside the gene matches: 5. Germline loops: CDR1 MNHEY, CDR2 SVGAGI. The CDR3: CASRRTSGAEQYF. CDR3 nucleotides: TGTGCCAGCAGGCGGACTAGCGGCGCCGAGCAGTACTTC.

The chain joins TRBV5-1 to TRBJ2-3; D is undetermined. The CDR3 length is 15 residues. Between the trimmed V and J ends, which lost 4 bases and 0 bases, there was a span of 12 bases. Germline CDR1 is SGHRS and CDR2 is YFSETQ. CDR3 in DNA: TGCGCCAGCAGCAATAGCATTCATAGCACAGATACGCAGTATTTT. It translates to CASSNSIHSTDTQYF.

The J gene is TRBJ2-7, the V gene TRBV5-1; tentatively, D is TRBD1 (5 bases). The CDR3 loop spans 13 amino acids. Germline assignment: CDR1 SGHRS and CDR2 YFSETQ. V was pared by 4 bases and J by 7 bases, with 15 bases between. Written as DNA, the CDR3 is TGCGCCAGCAGCCCAGGGTCCATTTTAGAGCAGTACTTC. Protein product: CASSPGSILEQYF.

The chain is built from TRBV19 and TRBJ1-5; D is unclear. Germline V gene lookup returns CDR1 LNHDA and CDR2 SQIVND (reference sequence). Trimming stripped 4 bases from V and 2 bases from J, with 9 bases between. The CDR3 is 14 residues long. The CDR3 spells CASSSSLGNQPQHF. The CDR3, as DNA: TGTGCCAGTAGTAGCAGTCTGGGCAATCAGCCCCAGCATTTT.

The chain combines TRBV5-1 with TRBJ2-7, with D possibly TRBD2 on 6 matching bases. The CDR3 runs to 13 residues. CDR1 and CDR2 from the germline V gene are SGHRS and YFSETQ. Trimming removed 2 bases from V and 7 bases from J, with 13 bases in between. The CDR3, as DNA: TGCGCCAGCAGCTTAAGGATAAGCGGGGAGCAGTACTTC. Its translation is CASSLRISGEQYF. Drawing the rest from reference TRBV5-1 and TRBJ2-7, the complete variable domain is KAGVTQTPRYLIKTRGQQVTLSCSPISGHRSVSWYQQTPGQGLQFLFEYFSETQRNKGNFPGRFSGRQFSNSRSEMNVSTLELGDSALYLCASSLRISGEQYFGPGTRLTVT.

This chain connects TRBV2 to TRBJ2-1; possibly TRBD1 for D (5 bases). Trimming pared 6 bases from V and 6 bases from J, leaving 21 bases between. The germline V gene has CDR1 SNHLY and CDR2 FYNNEI. The CDR3 loop spans 16 amino acids. The CDR3 DNA reads TGTGCCAGCAGATTTTTGACAGCCCTCACCCCCAATGAGCAGTTCTTC. This sequence encodes CASRFLTALTPNEQFF.

This chain connects TRBV6-5 to TRBJ2-5; maybe TRBD2 (5 bases). Trimming removed 6 bases from V and 3 bases from J, with 8 bases in between. The CDR3 runs to 12 residues. CDR1 is MNHEY and CDR2 is SVGAGI in the germline V gene. The CDR3 reads CASSSLEETQYF. The DNA for the CDR3 is TGTGCCAGCAGCTCACTAGAAGAGACCCAGTACTTC.

The rearrangement links TRBV7-8 to TRBJ1-2; possibly TRBD1 for D (6 bases). With 1 base removed from V and 7 bases from J, the gap between germline ends came to 16 bases. This CDR3 is 15 amino acids long. Per the germline V gene, CDR1 is SGHVS and CDR2 is FQNEAQ. As DNA, the CDR3 is TGTGCCAGCAGCTTAGAAGGCGGGGGGCGGCCTGGCTACACCTTC. This sequence encodes CASSLEGGGRPGYTF.

The V gene is TRBV4-3, the J gene TRBJ1-4; a weak D match, TRBD1 (5 bases). Trimming removed 4 bases at V and 0 bases at J, with 9 bases between. The germline V gene encodes CDR1 LGHNA and CDR2 YSLEER. The CDR3 covers 15 residues. The CDR3 loop is CASSRTTATNEKLFF. The CDR3 region has the DNA TGCGCCAGCAGCCGCACGACAGCAACTAATGAAAAACTGTTTTTT.

This chain links TRBV27 with TRBJ2-7; 9 nucleotides align to TRBD1. After removal of 7 bases from V and 6 bases from J, the junction contained 13 bases not matched to a gene. The CDR3 length is 15 residues. Germline CDR1 MNHEY, CDR2 SMNVEV (reference sequence). The CDR3 sequence is CASTELGTGFREQYF. CDR3 in DNA: TGTGCCAGCACGGAGTTGGGGACAGGGTTCCGCGAGCAGTACTTC.

This clone was recorded only once. V gene TRBV29-1 combines with J gene TRBJ2-1; 7 nucleotides match TRBD2. This CDR3 is 12 amino acids long. V lost 4 bases, J lost 7 bases, and 4 bases stayed unmatched. CDR1 is SQVTM and CDR2 is ANQGSEA in the germline V gene. The CDR3 is CSVGGGGNEQFF. The CDR3 region has the DNA TGCAGCGTTGGCGGGGGAGGGAATGAGCAGTTCTTC.

This chain connects TRBV9 to TRBJ2-2; 8 bases align to TRBD2. V was clipped by 0 bases and J by 4 bases; unmatched bases: 8. Per germline, CDR1 SGDLS and CDR2 YYNGEE. The CDR3 has 17 residues. The CDR3 is CASSVARRGEITGELFF. DNA of the CDR3: TGTGCCAGCAGCGTAGCTCGGCGGGGGGAGATCACCGGGGAGCTGTTTTTT.

The chain has TRBV19 and TRBJ1-5; D is perhaps TRBD1 (6 bases). CDR1 LNHDA and CDR2 SQIVND come from the germline V gene (reference sequence). The CDR3 runs 14 residues. Trimming took off 5 bases at V and 3 bases at J, with 11 bases between the two ends. The CDR3 reads CASSVRGYNQPQHF. The CDR3 DNA follows: TGTGCCAGTAGTGTCAGGGGCTACAATCAGCCCCAGCATTTT.

The gene calls are TRBV6-1 and TRBJ2-7; 12 bases agree with TRBD2. This CDR3 has 15 amino acids. Germline V gives CDR1 MNHNS, CDR2 SASEGT. Losses at the gene ends were 6 bases for V and 3 bases for J; bases not matched to a gene: 6. CDR3 amino acids: CASRPLAGGLYEQYF. CDR3 bases: TGTGCCAGCAGACCACTAGCGGGGGGCCTCTACGAGCAGTACTTC.